This T cell receptor (beta chain) comes out of a study of radiation and T cells in renal cell carcinoma. Documented time point: baseline pretreatment blood. Noted treatment: 15 Gy SBRT to primary tumor, nephrectomy 4 weeks later. Using immunoSEQ multiplex PCR, the repertoire was profiled, and TCRdb retains in-frame clones only, with some absent. The sample lists 70,000 to 100,000 clones; 82% were seen once. The CDR3 spans 15 residues. The germline CDR1 and CDR2 sequences are KGHSH and LQKENI. Trimming shortened V by 5 bases and J by 5 bases, and 18 bases separated the two germline ends. This TCR derives from a man aged 60 to 69 with renal cell carcinoma. The material was blood, obtained from a patient whose treatment included radiotherapy and nephrectomy. The rearrangement links TRBV18 to TRBJ1-1; weak D call: TRBD1 (5 bases). CDR3 loop: CASSSSAGVDTEAFF. The CDR3 coding sequence is TGTGCCAGCTCATCAAGTGCGGGGGTAGATACTGAAGCTTTCTTT.